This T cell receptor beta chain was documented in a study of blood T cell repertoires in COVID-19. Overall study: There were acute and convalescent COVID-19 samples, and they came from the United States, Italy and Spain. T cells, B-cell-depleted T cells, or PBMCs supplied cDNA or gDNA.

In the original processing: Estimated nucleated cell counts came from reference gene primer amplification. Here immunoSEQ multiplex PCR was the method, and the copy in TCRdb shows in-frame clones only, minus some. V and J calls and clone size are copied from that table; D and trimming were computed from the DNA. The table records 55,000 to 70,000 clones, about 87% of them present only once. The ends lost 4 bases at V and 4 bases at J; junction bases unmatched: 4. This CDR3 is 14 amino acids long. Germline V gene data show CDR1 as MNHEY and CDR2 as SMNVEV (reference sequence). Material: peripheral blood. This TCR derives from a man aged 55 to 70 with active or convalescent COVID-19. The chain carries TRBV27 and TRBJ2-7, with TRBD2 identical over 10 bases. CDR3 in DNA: TGTGCCAGCAGTTCACTAGCGGGGTCTTACGAGCAGTACTTC. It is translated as CASSSLAGSYEQYF.